This T cell receptor beta chain emerged from a study of cytomegalovirus exposure and HLA in healthy donors (dated by TCRdb to about 2017). Describing the broader study: In an earlier analysis of several hundred of the donors, 250 to 300 Gb of sequence data and 117 million unique TCR beta sequences from approximately 180 million T cells were reported. Donor age, sex, ethnicity and CMV serostatus were compiled together with the repertoire data. Of the 350 to 400 genotyped donors, 81% fell in the genetic ancestry cluster associated with self-reported Caucasian donors. Both class I and class II loci were covered by HLA typing, at four-digit resolution. All discovery cohort repertoires had been generated using a single sequencing platform. Along with the approximately 620-subject first cohort, a separate validation cohort of over 90 different subjects was used. Across about 380 genotyped donors of the cohort, an average of about 240,000 unique TCR beta nucleotide sequences per donor were sequenced, and approximately 17% of those sequences were non-productive. The number of typed donors differed by locus: about 629-630 for A, B, C, DRB1 and DQB1; approximately 520 for DQA1; 606 for DPA1; and some 450 for DPB1. To decide whether each TCR beta V gene segment behaved as functional or pseudogenic, an earlier analysis of some 600 of the donors relied on high-throughput TCR beta sequencing. An early release that covered about 600 HLA-typed donors contained about 300 gigabases of sequencing data and tens of millions of unique TCR sequences. The study aimed to test whether signatures of past pathogen exposure could be identified by cataloging public T cell receptors. Because of strong linkage in the cohort, five DR-DQ haplotypes were treated as single units for association and clustering. To study patterns of TCR occurrence, a later analysis re-analyzed previously published TCR beta repertoires from 666 donors and added high-resolution HLA genotyping. In the later analysis, no new phenotypic data were used to find candidate immune exposures; instead, reliance was placed on TCR beta sequences and their occurrence across donors. In a later genetic analysis, genome-wide SNP genotypes for about 55% of the roughly 670 donors were used, and that subset was treated as a discovery cohort. The study combined high-throughput TCR immunosequencing, statistical association of individual TCRs with disease status, and machine learning to predict cytomegalovirus infection status. The study profiled the T cell repertoires of about 720 subjects by immunosequencing and related them to cytomegalovirus serostatus.

The research as a whole found: A further reported finding was that TCR beta sequences accurately predicted the HLA-A and HLA-B alleles for most subjects in the first cohort. When HLA alleles, especially DR and DQ, strongly co-occurred, attributing TCR associations to individual alleles was difficult. Across donors, most TCR sequences were observed very rarely, whereas some public TCRs were present in many individuals. The 87-base-pair reads could not distinguish some IMGT-functional V segments, including TRBV6-2 and TRBV6-3, so those segments were excluded. In a later analysis, the rate of TCR association differed among HLA loci, with DRB1 alleles having the most associated TCRs and HLA-C alleles having the fewest. Because HLA typing was missing for some donors at each locus, association tests included only the typed subset. The classifier was reported to diagnose cytomegalovirus status with high specificity and sensitivity in both the original and validation cohorts. The cohort was sequenced for TCR beta chains only, and without alpha or paired-chain data the features that could be detected were limited. A later genetic analysis associated a missense DCLRE1C variant with V-gene and J-gene trimming of TCR beta chains, and an independent cohort replicated the association. The study listed 150 to 200 TCR beta chains as associated with cytomegalovirus. Roughly uniform sequencing depth across donors was assumed in presence/absence analyses, although this assumption may not hold. Three of the identified cytomegalovirus-associated TCR beta chains were confirmed in vitro to be specific for cytomegalovirus antigens. A later analysis found that most CMV-associated TCR beta chains appeared HLA-restricted, with HLA associations seemingly driven largely by CMV exposure. The sequencing pipeline was judged likely to have produced a cluster of highly shared sequence variants as a technical artifact. According to the authors, the approach could potentially be generalized to other disease states and immunological phenotypes. A later analysis found that HLA-associated TCR beta chains were more clonally expanded and had lower generation probabilities than equally common non-associated chains. In a later analysis, some 18,000 TCR beta sequences were associated with specific HLA alleles at a false discovery rate of 0.05. An earlier analysis of around 540 of the donors showed that most TCR beta V segments appeared in productive rearrangements either about 90% or about 30% of the time, which broadly matched IMGT annotations. According to a later genetic analysis, donors in an Asian-associated ancestry cluster had fewer N-insertions in productive TCRs than the approximately 610-donor mean. Linkage disequilibrium might explain the correlated functional status among segregating V segments, but an unknown experimental factor could not be excluded. The earlier analysis of 587 of the donors excluded some 15 rarely observed V segments, including chromosome 9 orphons, because counts were too low. In a later analysis, several top co-occurrence clusters were reported to appear linked to parvovirus B19, influenza, CMV and Epstein-Barr virus. Immune exposure information for the cohort was limited to CMV serostatus.

The CDR3 spans 15 residues, from the cysteine through the phenylalanine. Kept here is only the CDR3 DNA, which spans 45 bases and is read in frame from base 1. CDR1 and CDR2 (SGHNT, YYREEE) derive from the germline V gene (reference sequence). Deletion took 0 bases off V and 3 bases off J, with a span of 10 bases between the germline ends. This clone was observed once. This receptor's antigen is unknown. Base qualities are not at hand, and no much larger clone is one base apart. The cohort consisted of 650 to 700 healthy bone marrow donors. At the time of sampling, all cohort members were nominally healthy, though unrecorded immune exposures were likely present. The donor tested CMV seropositive and was one of the 289 seropositive cohort members. A peripheral blood sample was collected from each donor, and TCR beta sequencing was performed on peripheral blood mononuclear cells. Genomic DNA was extracted from the blood cell samples with the Qiagen DNeasy Blood Extraction Kit.

Receptors were amplified or captured by the immunoSEQ multiplex PCR assay. For the multiplex PCR, a mixture combining 60 forward primers for TCR Vbeta segments and 13 reverse primers for TCR Jbeta segments was used. A multiplex PCR assay on genomic DNA amplified the CDR3 region of rearranged TCR beta genes. Amplified TCR beta libraries were sequenced as 87-base-pair reads on the Illumina HiSeq System. In the authors' own workflow: A later analysis counted approximately 84 million unique TCR beta chains across the 550 to 750 repertoires, and 10 million to 11 million of these chains were shared by at least two donors. Raw reads were error-corrected and collapsed into unique sequences with a nearest-neighbor algorithm that merged closely related sequences to remove PCR and sequencing errors. Alignment of CDR3 sequences to IMGT reference sequences was used to assign V, D and J gene segments. Each retained sequence needed at least a six-nucleotide match to both a V gene segment and a J gene segment. A rearrangement was called productive if the CDR3 had no stop codons and remained in frame with V and J, and every other rearrangement was called non-productive. Following IMGT convention, CDR3 was defined as the stretch from the second conserved V-encoded cysteine up to the conserved J-encoded phenylalanine. Sequences without an unambiguous match to a single V gene segment were excluded from the earlier analysis of 450 to 650 of the donors. In an earlier analysis of a few hundred of the donors, V segments were called functional above 56.7% productive rearrangements and were called segregating when the between-donor standard deviation exceeded 5%. To diagnose cytomegalovirus status from the catalog of TCR beta chain sequences, a statistical classification framework was built. V and J gene assignment, in a later analysis, came from comparing TCR nucleotide sequences with IMGT/GENE-DB human TR gene sequences. The TCRdist pipeline was used in a later analysis to assign CDR3 sequences and most-parsimonious VDJ recombination scenarios. In a later analysis, every TCR beta chain was defined by the combination of its CDR3 amino acid sequence and its V-gene family, and reads without a unique V-gene family were dropped. As a way to deal with suspected cross-contamination and a sequencing artifact, a later analysis dropped 640 or so nucleotide sequences that were highly shared and had low generation probability. In a later analysis, a clonal expansion index for each public chain was calculated from normalized within-repertoire ranks of inferred template counts. In a later analysis, generation probabilities were computed using a VDJ recombination model fitted to out-of-frame rearrangements, and the results were checked against IGoR. Hypergeometric tests were used in a later analysis to score TCR-TCR, TCR-HLA and TCR-CMV co-occurrence, with a repertoire-size bias correction applied to the TCR pairs. To estimate false discovery rates, a later analysis permuted the HLA or CMV assignments 20 times. In a later analysis, co-occurring TCRs were grouped using DBSCAN, with TCRdist sequence similarity added in when clustering inside HLA-allele-positive subsets. Repertoires with fewer than 30,000 or more than 120,000 public chains were left out of co-occurrence clustering, as were five repertoires with anomalous nucleotide sharing. This is the immuneACCESS table as TCRdb keeps it, with only in-frame sequences that have V and J called. A part of the clones is gone; compared with another copy, unresolved V genes explain less than half, and the rest is unexplained. V and J calls and clone size follow that table, whereas D and trimming were derived from the DNA. Present in this sample are more than 90,000 clones, around 74% of which were seen just once. The top ten hold roughly 7.7% of the sample.

The V and J segments used are TRBV5-4 and TRBJ2-1; a weak D assignment points to TRBD2 (7 bases agree). The clonotype was recovered from a man aged 40-49 years in good health and CMV-seropositive. Source material: PBMCs. The CDR3: CASSLAGGLYNEQFF. The sequenced DNA is TGTGCCAGCAGCTTGGCGGGGGGCCTCTACAATGAGCAGTTCTTC.